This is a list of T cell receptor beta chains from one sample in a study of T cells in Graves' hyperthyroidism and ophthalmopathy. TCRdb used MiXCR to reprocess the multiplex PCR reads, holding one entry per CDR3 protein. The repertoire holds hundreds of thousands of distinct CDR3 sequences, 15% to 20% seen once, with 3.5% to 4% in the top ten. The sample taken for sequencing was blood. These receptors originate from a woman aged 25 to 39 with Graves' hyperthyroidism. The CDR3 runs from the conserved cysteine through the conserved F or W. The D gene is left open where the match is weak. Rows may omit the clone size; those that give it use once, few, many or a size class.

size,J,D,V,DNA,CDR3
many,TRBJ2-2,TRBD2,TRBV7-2,TGTGCCAGCAGCCCAAGCGGGACTGGGGACACCGGGGAGCTGTTTTTT,CASSPSGTGDTGELFF
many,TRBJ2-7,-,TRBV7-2,TGTGCCAGCAGCCTACCGGGAACGGCAGGGTCGGGTTACGAGCAGTACTTC,CASSLPGTAGSGYEQYF
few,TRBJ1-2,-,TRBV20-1,TGCAGTGGACAGCACAACTATGGCTACACCTTC,CSGQHNYGYTF
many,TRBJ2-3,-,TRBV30,TGTGCCTGGGGACTGCCAGTCACAGATACGCAGTATTTT,CAWGLPVTDTQYF
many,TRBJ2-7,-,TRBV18,TGTGCCAGCTCACCTTACCGGGACACCTACGAGCAGTACTTC,CASSPYRDTYEQYF
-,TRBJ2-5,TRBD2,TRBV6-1,TGTGCCAGCGAGACCGCGGGACTAGCGGGAGGAGAGGAGACCCAGTACTTC,CASETAGLAGGEETQYF
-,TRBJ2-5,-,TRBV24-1,TGTGCCACCAGTGATTTGGGGGACTCGATAAACCAAGAGACCCAGTACTTC,CATSDLGDSINQETQYF
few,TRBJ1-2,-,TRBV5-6,TGTGCCAGCAGCCGTCCTTTTGGGTCGAGCTATGGCTACACCTTC,CASSRPFGSSYGYTF
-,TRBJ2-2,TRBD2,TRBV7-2,TGTGCCAGCGCTCGACTAGCGGGAGGGTCCGGGGAGCTGTTTTTT,CASARLAGGSGELFF
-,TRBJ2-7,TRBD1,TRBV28,TGTGCCAGCAGTTCACGGGGACAGGGACTAATCGAGCAGTACTTC,CASSSRGQGLIEQYF
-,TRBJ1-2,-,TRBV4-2,TGTGCCAGCAGCCAAGATTCTCGCCCGATAGCTAACTATGGCTACACCTTC,CASSQDSRPIANYGYTF
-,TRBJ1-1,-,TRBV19,TGTGCCAGTAGTGGGGCCTTCGGGGGTTCAGAAGCTTTCTTT,CASSGAFGGSEAFF
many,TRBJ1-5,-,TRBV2,TGTGCCAGCAGGGCCGGGACATCGAATCAGCCCCAGCATTTT,CASRAGTSNQPQHF
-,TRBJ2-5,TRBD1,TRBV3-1,TGTGCCAGCAGCCGAGGCGGGACAGGGGTTGAGAGGTGGGAGACCCAGTACTTC,CASSRGGTGVERWETQYF
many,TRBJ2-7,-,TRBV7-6,TGTGCCAGCAGCTTCGAGCCGACCAGTTTGAGCGAGCAGTACTTC,CASSFEPTSLSEQYF
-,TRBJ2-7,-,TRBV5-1,-,CASSIYLCSVADRLTYEQYF
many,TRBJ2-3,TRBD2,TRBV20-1,TGCAGTGCCCCGGAGCGGGAGTATACGCAGTATTTT,CSAPEREYTQYF
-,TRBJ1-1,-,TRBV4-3,TGCGCCAGCAGCCAAGTCTTTATCGCAGGTACGAACACTGAAGCTTTCTTT,CASSQVFIAGTNTEAFF
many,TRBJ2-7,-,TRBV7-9,TGTGCCAGCAGCTTAGCGGTGACAACCTACGAGCAGTACTTC,CASSLAVTTYEQYF
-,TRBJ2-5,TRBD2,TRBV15,TGTGCCACCAGCGGGGGACTGGCGGGAGGAGAGACCCAGTACTTC,CATSGGLAGGETQYF
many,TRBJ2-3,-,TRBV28,TGTGCCAGCACTCGCCCCGCGGTAGATACGCAGTATTTT,CASTRPAVDTQYF
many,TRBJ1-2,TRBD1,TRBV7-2,TGTGCCAGCAGCTCGCAGGGGGTCTATGGCTACACCTTC,CASSSQGVYGYTF
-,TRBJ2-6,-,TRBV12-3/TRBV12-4,TGTGCCAGCACCAGCCCCTCGGGATCTACCTCTGGGGCCAACGTCCTGACTTTC,CASTSPSGSTSGANVLTF
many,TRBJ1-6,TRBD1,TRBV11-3,TGTGCCAGCAGCAAAACAGGGGAAGGTTCACCCCTCCACTTT,CASSKTGEGSPLHF
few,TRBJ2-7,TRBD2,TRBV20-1,TGCAGTGCTCGGGGACTAGCAGGACCTTCCTACGAGCAGTACTTC,CSARGLAGPSYEQYF
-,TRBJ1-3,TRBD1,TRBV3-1,TGTGCCAGCAGCCGGGGACCGCCAGGGGGTTACCGAAACACCATATATTTT,CASSRGPPGGYRNTIYF
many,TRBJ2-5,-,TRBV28,TGTGCCAGCAGTCCGTCGACAAGGGGGGAGACCCAGTACTTC,CASSPSTRGETQYF
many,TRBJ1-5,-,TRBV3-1,TGTGCCAGCAGCCAAGATCGCTGGCAGCCCCAGCATTTT,CASSQDRWQPQHF
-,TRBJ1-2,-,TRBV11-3,TGTGCCAGCAGCTTAGGGTGGACCGACTATGGCTACACCTTC,CASSLGWTDYGYTF
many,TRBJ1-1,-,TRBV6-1,TGTGCCAGCGTCGAAGGGTTGGGCACTGAAGCTTTCTTT,CASVEGLGTEAFF
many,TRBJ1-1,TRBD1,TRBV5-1,TGCGCCAGCAGCTGGGACAGGGTTTTGAACACTGAAGCTTTCTTT,CASSWDRVLNTEAFF
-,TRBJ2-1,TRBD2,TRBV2,TGTGCCAGCAGGGAAGGACTAGCGGGAGTTGGGGAGCAGTTCTTC,CASREGLAGVGEQFF
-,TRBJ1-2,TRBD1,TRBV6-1,TGTGCCAGCAGTGCGCGGGACAGCTGGGGTGGGGGTACTTATGGCTACACCTTC,CASSARDSWGGGTYGYTF
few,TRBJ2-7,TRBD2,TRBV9,TGTGCCAGCAGCGGGACTAGCGGGGAATCCTACGAGCAGTACTTC,CASSGTSGESYEQYF
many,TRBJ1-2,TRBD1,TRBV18,TGTGCCAGCTCACCGACAGGGCTGGATGGCTACACCTTC,CASSPTGLDGYTF
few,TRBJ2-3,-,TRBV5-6,TGTGCCAGCAGCTTGCAGGGAAACACAGATACGCAGTATTTT,CASSLQGNTDTQYF
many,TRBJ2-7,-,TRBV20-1,TGCAGTGCTTACGACATGGGGAGCTCCTACGAGCAGTACTTC,CSAYDMGSSYEQYF
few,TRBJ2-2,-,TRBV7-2,TGTGCCAGCAGCTCCCGGGGTGACGGGGAGCTGTTTTTT,CASSSRGDGELFF
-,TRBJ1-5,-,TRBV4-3,TGCGCCAGCAGCCAAGACCACCAGGCTCCTCAGCCCCAGCATTTT,CASSQDHQAPQPQHF
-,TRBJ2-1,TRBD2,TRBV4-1,TGCGCCAGCAGCCAGTCCGGGACTAGCGGGACGGATGAGCAGTTCTTC,CASSQSGTSGTDEQFF
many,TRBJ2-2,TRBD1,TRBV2,TGTGCCAGCAGTCGACAGGGTGGAGGTACCGGGGAGCTGTTTTTT,CASSRQGGGTGELFF
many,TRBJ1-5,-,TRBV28,TGTGCCAGCAGTTCCCCACACCCTACCCATAGCAATCAGCCCCAGCATTTT,CASSSPHPTHSNQPQHF
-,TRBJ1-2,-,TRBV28,TGTGCCAGCAGTTCTTGGCACGGAGCTAACTATGGCTACACCTTC,CASSSWHGANYGYTF